The 2 T cell receptor beta chains listed next were all sequenced from one sample in a study of cytomegalovirus exposure and HLA in healthy donors. The assay was immunoSEQ multiplex PCR, and TCRdb's table has in-frame clones only and misses some. The sample lists over 100,000 clones, around 87% occurring once. Sample: PBMCs. Receptors were obtained from a woman aged 18-29 years in good health and CMV-seropositive.

To note about this clone: A read error may produce the germline difference seen at one junction end. J is TRBJ1-5 and V is TRBV19, with a tentative D call TRBD1 (5 bases). The CDR3 totals 11 residues. Germline CDR1 reads LNHDA; CDR2 reads SQIVND (reference sequence). In DNA, the CDR3 is TGTGTCAGTCGGGGGAATCAGCCCCAGCATTTT. Encoded protein: CVSRGNQPQHF. The full variable domain, rest sourced from reference TRBV19 and TRBJ1-5, is DGGITQSPKYLFRKEGQNVTLSCEQNLNHDAMYWYRQDPGQGLRLIYYSQIVNDFQKGDIAEGYSVSREKKESFPLTVTSAQKNPTAFYLCVSRGNQPQHFGDGTRLSIL.

This clone occurred once. V gene TRBV5-8 combines with J gene TRBJ2-1; possible D gene TRBD2, 5 bases. The germline V and J ends were trimmed by 3 bases and 0 bases, with 10 bases remaining between them. Germline V lookup: CDR1 SGHTS, CDR2 YDEGEE. This CDR3 region has 15 residues. The CDR3 region has the DNA TGTGCCAGCAGCTGGAGGTGGAGCTCCTACAATGAGCAGTTCTTC. Protein: CASSWRWSSYNEQFF. Drawing the rest from reference TRBV5-8 and TRBJ2-1, the complete variable domain is EAGVTQSPTHLIKTRGQQATLRCSPISGHTSVYWYQQALGLGLQFLLWYDEGEERNRGNFPPRFSGRQFPNYSSELNVNALELEDSALYLCASSWRWSSYNEQFFGPGTRLTVL.